Below are 15 T cell receptor beta chains sequenced from a single sample in a study of memory CD8 T cells in hepatitis C reinfection. Time point in this sample: peak reinfection, 3 to 8 weeks after reinfection detection. Sorted cells were sequenced directly ex vivo without any in vitro expansion. The table came from immunoSEQ multiplex PCR; TCRdb's copy has only in-frame clones and leaves some out. Here the sample spans fewer than 50,000 clones, roughly 90% being singletons. Sequenced: naive CD8+ T cells sorted from blood. The receptor source for this set is a man younger than 30 with hepatitis C virus infection.

This CDR3 reads CASSLGVGALYEQYV. CDR3 sequence (DNA): TGTGCCAGCAGCTTAGGAGTAGGGGCTCTCTACGAGCAGTACGTC. The chain employs TRBV11-2 and TRBJ2-7, with TRBD1 as a possible D gene (5 bases). Germline V gene sequence: CDR1 SGHAT, CDR2 FQNNGV. The ends were cut back, 1 base at V and 3 bases at J, with 13 bases in the middle. The CDR3 contains 15 residues.

The chain combines TRBV11-2 with TRBJ2-2; 12 bases fit TRBD2. There are 16 residues in the CDR3. CDR1 and CDR2 (germline): SGHAT, FQNNGV. The J segment lost 6 bases and the V segment lost 5 bases, leaving 7 bases of the junction unmatched. The CDR3, as DNA: TGTGCCAGCAGCCGAGTTACTAGCGGGGGGCCCGGGGAGCTGTTTTTT. Its translation is CASSRVTSGGPGELFF.

A few counts support this clone. The chain joins TRBV30 to TRBJ1-1, with no clear D. CDR3 length: 13 residues. CDR1 is GTSNPN and CDR2 is SVGIG in the germline V gene (reference sequence). The ends were cut back, 0 bases at V and 1 base at J, with 6 bases in the middle. The CDR3 sequence: CAWSVTTNTEAFF. The CDR3 nucleotides are TGTGCCTGGAGTGTTACTACGAACACTGAAGCTTTCTTT.

The rearrangement links TRBV6-6 to TRBJ2-5; TRBD2 might be the D (6 bases). Trimming cost V 0 bases and J 1 base, with 9 bases left between them. Germline values: CDR1 MNHNY, CDR2 SVGAGI (reference sequence). The CDR3 loop spans 15 amino acids. The CDR3 DNA follows: TGTGCCAGCAGTTACTCCTTCGGGGGCCAAGAGACCCAGTACTTC. Translation gives CASSYSFGGQETQYF.

This clone was detected only once. One end of the junction fails to match germline, which may point to a read error. Other DNA sequences in this sample translate to the same CDR3. The V gene is TRBV28, the J gene TRBJ1-3, with D perhaps TRBD1 (5 bases). The CDR3 extends over 15 amino acids. Per the germline V gene, CDR1 is MDHEN and CDR2 is SYDVKM. As DNA, the CDR3 is TGCGCCAGCAGTTTAACCGGGAGGGGAGGAAACACCATATATTTT. It is translated as CASSLTGRGGNTIYF.

The rearrangement links TRBV12-5 to TRBJ2-5, with D possibly TRBD2 on 6 matching bases. The CDR3 runs to 14 residues. Germline CDR1 LGHNT, CDR2 FRNRAP. The V end lost 7 bases, the J end lost 5 bases, and 17 bases lay between the germline ends. The CDR3 is CASALGPEGETQYF. The CDR3 DNA reads as TGTGCTAGTGCCCTGGGCCCGGAGGGCGAGACCCAGTACTTC.

V gene TRBV10-3 combines with J gene TRBJ2-7, with 7 bases lining up with TRBD2. V was pared by 10 bases and J by 0 bases, with 15 bases of the junction left unmatched. This CDR3 comprises 16 residues. The V gene's germline CDR1 is ENHRY and CDR2 SYGVKD. The CDR3 loop is CATWGGGLTGSYEQYF. The CDR3 region has the DNA TGTGCCACCTGGGGTGGGGGACTAACCGGCTCCTACGAGCAGTACTTC.

The V and J genes are TRBV9 and TRBJ2-3; TRBD2 is a possible D gene (6 bases). Germline V CDR1 and CDR2: SGDLS, YYNGEE. The CDR3 contains 16 residues. V was clipped by 2 bases and J by 2 bases, with 15 bases between them. CDR3 loop: CASSVGTSVNTDTQYF. DNA for the CDR3: TGTGCCAGCAGCGTTGGGACTTCCGTTAACACAGATACGCAGTATTTT.

The chain combines TRBV29-1 with TRBJ1-1, with 8 nucleotides matching TRBD1. Germline-derived CDR1 and CDR2 are SQVTM and ANQGSEA. CDR3 length equals 13 residues. Losses at the gene ends were 5 bases for V and 5 bases for J; bases not matched to a gene: 7. This chain's CDR3 is CSVSRTGPTEAFF. As DNA, the CDR3 is TGCAGCGTTTCCCGGACAGGGCCAACTGAAGCTTTCTTT.

The J gene is TRBJ1-6, the V gene TRBV7-9; tentative D call: TRBD1 (5 bases). The V and J ends lost 5 bases and 4 bases respectively, with 9 bases between them. Germline CDR1 is SEHNR and CDR2 is FQNEAQ (reference sequence). CDR3 size: 14 residues. The chain's CDR3 is CASSMTEYNSPLHF. The CDR3 nucleotides are TGTGCCAGCAGCATGACAGAGTATAATTCACCCCTCCACTTT.

The CDR3, as DNA: TGTGCCAGTAGTATGTCGCTCCTAGAGACAGGGGCATCCTACGAGCAGTACTTC. Encoded protein: CASSMSLLETGASYEQYF. V usage is TRBV19 and J usage is TRBJ2-7, with TRBD1 matching 8 bases. This CDR3 spans 18 amino acids. Germline V lookup: CDR1 LNHDA, CDR2 SQIVND (reference sequence). V lost 3 bases and J lost 1; bases outside the gene matches: 14.

The genes are TRBV21-1 and TRBJ2-3; TRBD2 is the table's D call and was not checked against the DNA. TRBV21-1 is shown as a pseudogene. The CDR3 is 20 residues long. In nucleotides, the CDR3 is TGTGCCAGCAGCAAAGCGCGGCTAGCGGGAGTGGTTTTAGTCGCGGATACGCAGTATTTT. Amino acids: CASSKARLAGVVLVADTQYF.

The chain employs TRBV4-1 and TRBJ2-7, with TRBD2 identical over 7 bases. Looked up from germline, CDR1 is MGHRA and CDR2 is YSYEKL. The CDR3 contains 15 residues. The V and J ends lost 5 bases and 2 bases, in that order; junction bases with no gene match: 9. The CDR3 nucleotides are TGCGCCAGCAGCTCAAATAGCGGGCCAGCCTACGAGCAGTACGTC. Its protein is CASSSNSGPAYEQYV.

This chain uses TRBV13 with TRBJ2-7; TRBD2 matches 8 bases. V lost 5 bases and J lost 7; bases outside the gene matches: 13. CDR1 is PRHDT, CDR2 FYEKMQ, per germline (reference sequence). The CDR3 extends over 15 amino acids. The CDR3 loop is CASSPRGAREDEQYF. The CDR3 DNA reads as TGTGCCAGCAGCCCCCGCGGCGCGCGGGAGGATGAGCAGTACTTC. The full variable domain, completed using reference TRBV13 and TRBJ2-7, is AAGVIQSPRHLIKEKRETATLKCYPIPRHDTVYWYQQGPGQDPQFLISFYEKMQSDKGSIPDRFSAQQFSDYHSELNMSSLELGDSALYFCASSPRGAREDEQYFGPGTRLTVT.

V gene TRBV6-1 combines with J gene TRBJ2-5; perhaps TRBD1 as D (5 bases). Trimming left V 0 bases short and J 2 bases short, with 7 bases between. The CDR3 totals 14 residues. The germline CDR1 and CDR2 sequences are MNHNS and SASEGT. The CDR3 DNA follows: TGTGCCAGCAGTGAAGCAAGGACACAAGAGACCCAGTACTTC. It codes for CASSEARTQETQYF.